Each of the 16 T cell receptor beta chains below was sequenced from the same sample in a study of shared clonotypes between healthy human individuals. Data came from immunoSEQ multiplex PCR; TCRdb stores just in-frame clones and leaves some out. The data show 2,500,000 or so clones, approximately 93% seen once. Sample: naive CD4+ T cells from PBMCs. Sample subset: CD45RA+ positively selected. The receptors were sampled from a man aged 18 to 29 in good health. Some clones in this sample may be carry-over from other donors' samples.

The CDR3 here is CATKEGAGLRYEQYF. CDR3 DNA: TGTGCTACTAAAGAGGGAGCAGGGCTTCGGTACGAGCAGTACTTC. V gene TRBV28 combines with J gene TRBJ2-7; D tentatively fits TRBD1 or TRBD2 (5 bases each). This CDR3 has 15 amino acids. CDR1 and CDR2 from the germline V gene are MDHEN and SYDVKM.

This chain links TRBV11-3 with TRBJ2-2, with TRBD2 matching over 9 bases. V lost 4 bases and J lost 1; bases outside the gene matches: 4. Germline assignment: CDR1 SGHNT and CDR2 YENEEA. This CDR3 has 16 amino acids. CDR3 bases: TGTGCCAGCAGCTCCCAAGCGGGAGGGAACACCGGGGAGCTGTTTTTT. It encodes CASSSQAGGNTGELFF.

The chain links TRBV28 to TRBJ2-2; D uncertain. Germline-derived CDR1 and CDR2 are MDHEN and SYDVKM. CDR3 length equals 13 residues. Trimming cost V 6 bases and J 5 bases, with 10 bases left between them. The CDR3 protein is CASRASNTGELFF. CDR3 nucleotide sequence: TGTGCCAGCAGAGCCTCTAATACCGGGGAGCTGTTTTTT.

The V gene is TRBV28, the J gene TRBJ1-3; D perhaps matches TRBD1 (6 bases). The length of the CDR3 is 16 residues. Trimming shortened V by 5 bases and J by 0 bases, and 14 bases separated the two germline ends. Germline CDR1 reads MDHEN; CDR2 reads SYDVKM. The chain's CDR3 is CASSTPGQSSGNTIYF. The CDR3 coding sequence is TGTGCCAGCAGTACCCCAGGACAGTCCTCTGGAAACACCATATATTTT.

J is TRBJ2-5 and V is TRBV5-1; D might be TRBD2 (5 bases). Trimming pared 4 bases from V and 7 bases from J, leaving 20 bases between. The CDR3 contains 15 residues. Germline V CDR1 and CDR2: SGHRS, YFSETQ. CDR3 residues: CASSPAVGGLGTQYF. The CDR3 DNA is TGCGCCAGCAGCCCGGCCGTCGGAGGCTTGGGGACCCAGTACTTC.

This chain uses TRBV28 with TRBJ2-7, with TRBD2 matching over 10 bases. Germline V gives CDR1 MDHEN, CDR2 SYDVKM. The CDR3 is 15 amino acids. V shed 6 bases and J 4 bases; nucleotides not matched to a gene: 9. The CDR3 loop is CASRFDGTSAYEQYF. CDR3 coding DNA: TGTGCCAGCAGGTTCGACGGGACTAGCGCATACGAGCAGTACTTC.

The chain joins TRBV7-9 to TRBJ1-1; D might be TRBD1 (6 bases). CDR1 and CDR2 (germline): SEHNR, FQNEAQ (reference sequence). The CDR3 contains 14 residues. Trimming took 3 bases from V and 5 from J, leaving 13 bases between them. The CDR3 DNA reads as TGTGCCAGCAGCTTCCACAGGGATCGGACTGAAGCTTTCTTT. Translating gives CASSFHRDRTEAFF. The entire variable domain, with the rest obtained from reference TRBV7-9 and TRBJ1-1, is as follows: DTGVSQNPRHKITKRGQNVTFRCDPISEHNRLYWYRQTLGQGPEFLTYFQNEAQLEKSRLLSDRFSAERPKGSFSTLEIQRTEQGDSAMYLCASSFHRDRTEAFFGQGTRLTVV.

The chain has TRBV12-5 and TRBJ2-1, with D possibly TRBD1 on 5 matching bases. This CDR3 comprises 18 residues. Trimming shortened V by 0 bases and J by 0 bases, and 15 bases separated the two germline ends. The germline V gene has CDR1 LGHNT and CDR2 FRNRAP. In DNA, the CDR3 is TGTGCTAGTGGTTTGGTATTAGGACCCCAGGGCTCCTACAATGAGCAGTTCTTC. As protein: CASGLVLGPQGSYNEQFF.

For this clone: Other DNA sequences in this sample translate to the same CDR3. V gene TRBV5-1 combines with J gene TRBJ2-1, with D possibly being TRBD2 (6 bases). Trimming removed 5 bases at V and 0 bases at J, with 12 bases between. From germline, CDR1 is SGHRS and CDR2 YFSETQ. The CDR3 extends over 15 amino acids. The CDR3 region is CASSPDGSSYNEQFF. CDR3 in DNA: TGCGCCAGCAGTCCGGACGGGAGCTCCTACAATGAGCAGTTCTTC.

V is TRBV5-1 and J is TRBJ2-1, with D possibly being TRBD1 (5 bases). The V end was cut by 2 bases, the J end by 9 bases, with 18 bases between. The CDR3 runs 15 residues. Germline assignment: CDR1 SGHRS and CDR2 YFSETQ. The CDR3 loop is CASSLRAGANGEQFF. The CDR3 nucleotides read TGCGCCAGCAGCTTACGGGCTGGGGCAAACGGTGAGCAGTTCTTC.

As for this clone: This specimen includes other DNA sequences encoding the same CDR3. The chain couples TRBV5-4 to TRBJ2-3, with 8 positions matching TRBD1. Germline CDR1 and CDR2: SGHNT and YYREEE (reference sequence). V lost 4 bases to trimming and J lost 3 bases; unmatched junction nucleotides: 7. The CDR3 length is 15 residues. CDR3 in DNA: TGTGCCAGCAGCCCTGGCGGACAGGGAACAGATACGCAGTATTTT. It is translated as CASSPGGQGTDTQYF.

This chain links TRBV18 with TRBJ1-1, with 10 bases matching TRBD1. Germline trimming cut 3 bases from V and 4 bases from J; bases unmatched to any gene: 2. The length of the CDR3 is 14 residues. CDR1 is KGHSH, CDR2 LQKENI, per germline. The DNA of the CDR3 is TGTGCCAGCTCACCCTGGGACAGGGGCACTGAAGCTTTCTTT. It codes for CASSPWDRGTEAFF.

The genes are TRBV9 and TRBJ2-3, with TRBD2 matching 13 bases. The CDR3 runs to 17 residues. Germline CDR1 and CDR2: SGDLS and YYNGEE. V was pared by 4 bases and J by 0 bases, with 5 bases of the junction left unmatched. CDR3 DNA sequence: TGTGCCAGCAGCCCTGGACTAGCGGGAGCCAGCACAGATACGCAGTATTTT. Translating it yields CASSPGLAGASTDTQYF.

The rearrangement uses TRBV9 and TRBJ2-7; D possibly matches TRBD1 or TRBD2 (6 bases each). V was shortened by 3 bases and J by 0 bases, with 22 bases between the two germline ends. Per the germline V gene, CDR1 is SGDLS and CDR2 is YYNGEE. The CDR3 sequence is 18 residues long. The CDR3 protein is CASSAEGGLPVYSYEQYF. CDR3 sequence (DNA): TGTGCCAGCAGCGCAGAGGGGGGTCTCCCCGTTTACTCCTACGAGCAGTACTTC.

Turning to this clone: Other nucleotide sequences from this sample produce the same CDR3. The chain carries TRBV28 and TRBJ2-5; D gene ambiguous. The CDR3 has 13 residues. The germline CDR1 and CDR2 sequences are MDHEN and SYDVKM. The V end was cut by 6 bases, the J end by 2 bases, with 10 bases between. In nucleotides, the CDR3 is TGTGCCAGCAGCCGGGTCCGACAAGAGACCCAGTACTTC. Residues: CASSRVRQETQYF.

CDR3 sequence: CASSLTGGWNTEAFF. The CDR3 DNA reads TGTGCCAGCAGTTTAACCGGGGGCTGGAACACTGAAGCTTTCTTT. The rearrangement links TRBV28 to TRBJ1-1, with a possible D match to TRBD1 (6 bases). Germline-derived CDR1 and CDR2 are MDHEN and SYDVKM. Trimming stripped 2 bases from V and 1 base from J, with 11 bases between. This CDR3 has 15 residues. Full variable domain (remainder filled in from reference TRBV28 and TRBJ1-1): DVKVTQSSRYLVKRTGEKVFLECVQDMDHENMFWYRQDPGLGLRLIYFSYDVKMKEKGDIPEGYSVSREKKERFSLILESASTNQTSMYLCASSLTGGWNTEAFFGQGTRLTVV.